This T cell receptor (beta chain) came from a study of shared clonotypes between healthy human individuals. On the study more broadly: Donors had three CD4 naive, three CD4 memory, two CD8 naive and one CD8 memory plate apiece.

As to this clone: Its matching antigen is unknown.

General study points: Richness estimates generally favored naive over memory subsets.

The germline gives CDR1 MDHEN, CDR2 SYDVKM. This CDR3 region has 14 residues. The V and J ends lost 3 bases and 7 bases, in that order; junction bases with no gene match: 7. In the study's own analysis: Junction-only immunoSEQ sequences carried no quality scores, so filtering differed. Libraries were prepared by immunoSEQ multiplex PCR; TCRdb keeps only in-frame clonotypes and omits some of them. V and J calls and clone size come straight from that table; D and trimming were deduced from the DNA. The sample carries some 2,000,000 clones, roughly 94% recorded once. Sequenced: naive CD4+ T cells sorted from blood. Described subset: CD45RA+ positively selected. The chain recombines TRBV28 with TRBJ1-2; 8 bases align to TRBD1. The receptor was isolated from a man aged 18 to 29 in good health. CDR3 region: CASSFSGTGFGYTF. As DNA, the CDR3 is TGTGCCAGCAGTTTTTCCGGGACAGGATTTGGCTACACCTTC.